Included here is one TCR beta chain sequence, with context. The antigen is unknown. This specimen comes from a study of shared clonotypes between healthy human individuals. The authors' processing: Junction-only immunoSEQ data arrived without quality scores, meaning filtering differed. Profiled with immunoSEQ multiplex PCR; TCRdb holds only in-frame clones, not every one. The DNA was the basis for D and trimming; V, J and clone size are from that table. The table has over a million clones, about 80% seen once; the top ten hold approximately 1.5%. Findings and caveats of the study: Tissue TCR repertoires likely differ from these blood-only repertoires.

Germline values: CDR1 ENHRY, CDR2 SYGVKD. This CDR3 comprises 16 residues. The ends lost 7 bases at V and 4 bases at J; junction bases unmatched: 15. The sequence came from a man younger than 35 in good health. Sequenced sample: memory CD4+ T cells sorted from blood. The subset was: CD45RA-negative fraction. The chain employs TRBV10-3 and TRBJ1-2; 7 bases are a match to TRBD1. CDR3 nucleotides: TGTGCCATCATGCAGGTCACAGGGGTTGAAATCTATGGCTACACCTTC. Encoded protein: CAIMQVTGVEIYGYTF.